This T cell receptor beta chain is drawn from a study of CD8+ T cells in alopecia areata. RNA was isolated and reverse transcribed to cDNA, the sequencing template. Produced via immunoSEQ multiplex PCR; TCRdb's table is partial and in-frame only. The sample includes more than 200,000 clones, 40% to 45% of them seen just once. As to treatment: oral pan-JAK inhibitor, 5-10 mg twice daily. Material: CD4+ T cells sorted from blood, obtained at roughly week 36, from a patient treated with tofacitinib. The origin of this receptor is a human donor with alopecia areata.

This chain's CDR3 is CASSLTRQGGSYEQYF. The CDR3 nucleotides are TGTGCCAGCAGCTTGACCAGACAGGGGGGATCCTACGAGCAGTACTTC. This chain uses TRBV5-4 with TRBJ2-7; 9 bases fit TRBD1. Germline loops: CDR1 SGHNT, CDR2 YYREEE (reference sequence). With 1 base clipped from V and 1 base from J, the junction kept 6 bases outside the gene matches. This CDR3 comprises 16 residues.